Below are 14 T cell receptor beta chains sequenced from a single sample in a study of immune cell composition in non-small cell lung cancer. The table came from immunoSEQ multiplex PCR; TCRdb's copy has only in-frame clones and leaves some out. The sample has about 5,000 clones, about 80% seen once. The sample comprised lung tumor tissue. These receptors were taken from a human donor with non-small cell lung cancer.

The CDR3 nucleotides read TGTGCCAGCAGCTTAATGGCTAGCGGCAATGAGCAGTTCTTC. Translated: CASSLMASGNEQFF. The chain carries TRBV7-3 and TRBJ2-1, with TRBD2 matching over 7 bases. V shed 1 base and J 6 bases; nucleotides not matched to a gene: 3. The germline gives CDR1 SGHTA, CDR2 FQGTGA. The length of the CDR3 is 14 residues.

CDR3 protein: CASGTTNTEAFF. The CDR3 region has the DNA TGTGCCAGCGGGACGACTAACACTGAAGCTTTCTTT. The chain uses TRBV28 and TRBJ1-1; D is perhaps TRBD1 (5 bases). The CDR3 is 12 amino acids. Germline values: CDR1 MDHEN, CDR2 SYDVKM. Between the trimmed V and J ends, which lost 8 bases and 2 bases, there was a span of 9 bases.

V usage is TRBV19 and J usage is TRBJ1-1; perhaps TRBD1 as D (5 bases). The CDR3 has 15 residues. Trimming shortened V by 3 bases and J by 4 bases, and 15 bases separated the two germline ends. Per the germline V gene, CDR1 is LNHDA and CDR2 is SQIVND (reference sequence). For the CDR3, the DNA is TGTGCCAGTAGTATCGGGCGGCTTGGGGCCACTGAAGCTTTCTTT. Translating gives CASSIGRLGATEAFF.

This clone was observed once. This chain uses TRBV6-6 with TRBJ2-3, with a tentative D call TRBD2 (6 bases). The V end lost 4 bases, the J end lost 0 bases, and 14 bases lay between the germline ends. This CDR3 contains 16 residues. Germline CDR1 and CDR2: MNHNY and SVGAGI (reference sequence). The CDR3 DNA is TGTGCCAGCAGTTTTGGGCTAGCGTCAAGCACAGATACGCAGTATTTT. Residues: CASSFGLASSTDTQYF.

The genes are TRBV6-6 and TRBJ2-5; perhaps D is TRBD1 or TRBD2 (5 bases each). The CDR3 has 14 amino acids. V dropped 6 bases and J dropped 4 bases, with 15 bases sitting between them. Per germline, CDR1 MNHNY and CDR2 SVGAGI (reference sequence). The CDR3 DNA is TGTGCCAGCAGATTCGGGACCCGCACAGAGACCCAGTACTTC. Translating it yields CASRFGTRTETQYF.

This chain uses TRBV5-7 with TRBJ2-7; perhaps TRBD1 as D (6 bases). TRBV5-7 is reported as an ORF; its role is uncertain. V was trimmed by 6 bases and J by 3 bases, leaving 13 bases between them. This CDR3 is built from 13 residues. CDR3 sequence: CASTPKGGYEQYF. In DNA form, the CDR3 reads TGTGCCAGCACCCCCAAAGGGGGCTACGAGCAGTACTTC.

V gene TRBV10-3 combines with J gene TRBJ1-4; 7 bases are a match to TRBD1. The germline CDR1 and CDR2 sequences are ENHRY and SYGVKD. After removal of 8 bases from V and 0 bases from J, the junction contained 6 bases not matched to a gene. The CDR3 extends over 15 amino acids. The CDR3 region has the DNA TGTGCCATCCGACGGGACAGCACAACTAATGAAAAACTGTTTTTT. It is translated as CAIRRDSTTNEKLFF.

Remarks on this clone: Germline is not matched at one junction end, which may reflect a read error. The chain combines TRBV7-2 with TRBJ1-1; D gene ambiguous. Germline CDR1 SGHTA, CDR2 FQGNSA. This CDR3 has 15 amino acids. CDR3 nucleotide sequence: TGTGCCAGCAGCCCGGCTGTCGGGGTGAAGACTGAAGCTTTCTTT. Protein sequence: CASSPAVGVKTEAFF.

There are a few counts of this clone. The chain uses TRBV11-2 and TRBJ2-7; a weak D match, TRBD2 (6 bases). Germline V CDR1 and CDR2: SGHAT, FQNNGV. V lost 3 bases to trimming and J lost 6 bases, with 12 bases between them. This CDR3 spans 13 amino acids. The CDR3 DNA follows: TGTGCCAGCAGCTTGGGACTTTCCCGCGAGCAGTACTTC. Protein: CASSLGLSREQYF. Supplemented by reference TRBV11-2 and TRBJ2-7, the full variable domain reads EAGVAQSPRYKIIEKRQSVAFWCNPISGHATLYWYQQILGQGPKLLIQFQNNGVVDDSQLPKDRFSAERLKGVDSTLKIQPAKLEDSAVYLCASSLGLSREQYFGPGTRLTVT.

V is TRBV5-1 and J is TRBJ1-2, with a possible D match to TRBD1 (5 bases). The V gene's germline CDR1 is SGHRS and CDR2 YFSETQ. This CDR3 contains 13 residues. Trimming pared 4 bases from V and 0 bases from J, leaving 7 bases between. The CDR3 here is CASSRDSNYGYTF. Here the CDR3 DNA reads TGCGCCAGCAGCCGGGACTCTAACTATGGCTACACCTTC. Filled out from reference TRBV5-1 and TRBJ1-2, the complete variable domain reads KAGVTQTPRYLIKTRGQQVTLSCSPISGHRSVSWYQQTPGQGLQFLFEYFSETQRNKGNFPGRFSGRQFSNSRSEMNVSTLELGDSALYLCASSRDSNYGYTFGSGTRLTVV.

This clone was observed once. The chain couples TRBV7-6 to TRBJ1-1; no clear D. The CDR3 contains 13 residues. CDR1 SGHVS and CDR2 FNYEAQ come from the germline V gene. Trimming shortened V by 5 bases and J by 7 bases, and 14 bases separated the two germline ends. CDR3 DNA sequence: TGTGCCAGCAGCAACACCCTCGGAGGTGAAGCTTTCTTT. Its protein product is CASSNTLGGEAFF. Full variable domain (outside the CDR3, taken from reference TRBV7-6 and TRBJ1-1): GAGVSQSPRYKVTKRGQDVALRCDPISGHVSLYWYRQALGQGPEFLTYFNYEAQQDKSGLPNDRFSAERPEGSISTLTIQRTEQRDSAMYRCASSNTLGGEAFFGQGTRLTVV.

The rearrangement uses TRBV11-3 and TRBJ2-5, with TRBD1 identical over 7 bases. The CDR3 is 13 residues long. Germline V lookup: CDR1 SGHNT, CDR2 YENEEA. V trimming: 6 bases; J trimming: 4 bases; junction bases outside the gene matches: 5. CDR3 coding DNA: TGTGCCAGCAGTCCACAGGGGACAGAGACCCAGTACTTC. Translated, it gives CASSPQGTETQYF.

The chain carries TRBV12-5 and TRBJ2-6, with D possibly matching TRBD2 (5 bases). The germline CDR1 and CDR2 sequences are LGHNT and FRNRAP. The CDR3 has 13 amino acids. The ends were cut back, 9 bases at V and 1 base at J, with 7 bases in the middle. The CDR3 spells CAREASGANVLTF. The DNA for the CDR3 is TGTGCTAGGGAGGCTTCTGGGGCCAACGTCCTGACTTTC.

The chain joins TRBV9 to TRBJ2-5; D unclear. The CDR3 runs 13 residues. Per germline, CDR1 SGDLS and CDR2 YYNGEE. Deletions cut 2 bases from V and 3 bases from J, with 8 bases between. CDR3 DNA: TGTGCCAGCAGCGTCTTGGGCAAAGAGACCCAGTACTTC. It translates to CASSVLGKETQYF.